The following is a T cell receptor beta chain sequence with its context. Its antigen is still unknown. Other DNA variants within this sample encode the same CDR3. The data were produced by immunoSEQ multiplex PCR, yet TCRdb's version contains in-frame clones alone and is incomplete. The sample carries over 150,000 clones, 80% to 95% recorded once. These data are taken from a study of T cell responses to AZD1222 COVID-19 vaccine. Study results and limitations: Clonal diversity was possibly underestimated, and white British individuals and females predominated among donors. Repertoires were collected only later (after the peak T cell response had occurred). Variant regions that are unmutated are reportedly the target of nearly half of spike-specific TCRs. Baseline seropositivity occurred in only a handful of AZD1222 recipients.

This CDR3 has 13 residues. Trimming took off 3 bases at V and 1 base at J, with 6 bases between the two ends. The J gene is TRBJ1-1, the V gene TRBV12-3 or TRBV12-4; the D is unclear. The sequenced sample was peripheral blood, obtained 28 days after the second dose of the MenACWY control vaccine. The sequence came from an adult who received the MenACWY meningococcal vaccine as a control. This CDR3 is CASSFGENTEAFF. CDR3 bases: TGTGCCAGCAGTTTCGGTGAGAACACTGAAGCTTTCTTT.